The clone carrying this TCR beta chain has a count of ten or more. Its target is not known. On the basis of clinical symptoms, serum thyroxine and TRAb, thyroid ultrasound and orbital computed tomography, diagnoses were made. Regions amplified from RNA transcripts were the TCR beta CDR3 regions. Using the HTBI primer set, a first-round RT-PCR was run on the TCR CDR3. TCRdb reanalysed the multiplex PCR reads using MiXCR and keeps one entry per CDR3 protein. The sample carries more than 300,000 distinct CDR3 sequences, roughly 15% recorded once. This sample was taken from a study of T cells in Graves' hyperthyroidism and ophthalmopathy. Overall study findings and caveats: From stable hyperthyroidism, ophthalmopathy was separated by a 13 V-J model. Blood also carried most thyroid clonotypes expanded above 0.001.

V was pared by 6 bases and J by 4 bases, with 8 bases of the junction left unmatched. The V gene's germline CDR1 is SNHLY and CDR2 FYNNEI. The CDR3 runs 15 residues. This chain links TRBV2 with TRBJ1-3; 8 bases are shared with TRBD1. The sequence was obtained from a woman in her 30s with Graves' ophthalmopathy. Specimen: blood. Here the CDR3 reads CASSTGGAGGNTIYF. The CDR3 bases are TGTGCCAGCAGCACAGGGGGAGCGGGAGGAAACACCATATATTTT.